This record looks at one T cell receptor (beta chain) sequence and its context. Antigen: not known. The sample is drawn from a study of T cell responses to AZD1222 COVID-19 vaccine. Study findings and constraints: There were mostly white British donors and more females than males, and clonal diversity was possibly underestimated.

Generated by immunoSEQ multiplex PCR, the TCRdb table keeps only in-frame clones and is missing some. The sample consists of about 140,000 clones, roughly 90% of them appearing once. The input for sequencing was peripheral blood, taken on day 0 of AZD1222 vaccination. The receptor's source is an adult in good health.

The CDR3 DNA sequence: TGTGCCAGCAGCCAAGATCGTGGGACAGGACTAGGCTACACCTTC. This codes for CASSQDRGTGLGYTF. The chain couples TRBV4-2 to TRBJ1-2; 8 nucleotides agree with TRBD1. Germline V gene data show CDR1 as LGHNA and CDR2 as YNFKEQ. V lost 0 bases to trimming and J lost 8 bases; unmatched junction nucleotides: 8. CDR3 length equals 15 residues.